Listed here are 31 T cell receptor beta chains from one sample, sequenced in a study of blood T cell repertoires in COVID-19. The data were produced by immunoSEQ multiplex PCR, yet TCRdb's version contains in-frame clones alone and is incomplete. The data show 250,000 to 300,000 clones, with around 86% seen just once and 0.94% held by the top ten. Material for sequencing was peripheral blood. These receptors were obtained from a middle-aged woman who had recovered from COVID-19.

This chain connects TRBV24-1 to TRBJ2-1, with TRBD2 matching 7 bases. The germline CDR1 and CDR2 sequences are KGHDR and SFDVKD. J lost 0 bases, V lost 4 bases, and 2 bases had no gene match. The CDR3 is 15 amino acids. CDR3 sequence (DNA): TGTGCCACCAGTGACCAGCGGGGCTCCTACAATGAGCAGTTCTTC. It translates to CATSDQRGSYNEQFF.

The chain has TRBV3-1 (or the pseudogene TRBV3-2) and TRBJ1-3; unclear D gene. With 0 bases removed from V and 0 bases from J, the gap between germline ends came to 12 bases. The CDR3 covers 17 residues. Per the germline V gene, CDR1 is LGHDT and CDR2 is YNNKEL (reference sequence). The chain's CDR3 is CASSQDPQVNSGNTIYF. CDR3 DNA sequence: TGTGCCAGCAGCCAAGATCCCCAGGTAAACTCTGGAAACACCATATATTTT.

This chain links TRBV5-4 with TRBJ1-3; D unresolved. Trimming pared 0 bases from V and 4 bases from J, leaving 11 bases between. The CDR3 is made up of 15 amino acids. Looked up from germline, CDR1 is SGHNT and CDR2 is YYREEE (reference sequence). As DNA, the CDR3 is TGTGCCAGCAGCTTGGGCCAAGGCGGCGGAAACACCATATATTTT. Translation: CASSLGQGGGNTIYF.

V and J are TRBV19 and TRBJ2-1; D unclear. CDR3 length: 15 amino acids. V was clipped by 1 base and J by 0 bases, with 7 bases between them. Germline-derived CDR1 and CDR2 are LNHDA and SQIVND (reference sequence). The CDR3 loop is CASSIALSSYNEQFF. The CDR3 DNA is TGTGCCAGTAGTATAGCACTGAGCTCCTACAATGAGCAGTTCTTC.

The chain joins TRBV23-1 to TRBJ2-7; 7 bases match TRBD1. TRBV23-1 is an open reading frame, and its role is uncertain. The CDR3 extends over 14 amino acids. Trimming took 6 bases from V and 2 from J; bases not matched to a gene: 7. The CDR3: CASRVDRVTYEQYF. The CDR3 region has the DNA TGCGCCAGCAGGGTCGACAGGGTAACCTACGAGCAGTACTTC.

The chain uses TRBV5-4 and TRBJ2-5; 7 bases line up with TRBD2. Germline-derived CDR1 and CDR2 are SGHNT and YYREEE (reference sequence). The CDR3 is 16 residues long. The trim removed 5 bases at V and 9 bases at J, leaving 19 bases unmatched. Here the CDR3 reads CASSSDLTVSGASQYF. The CDR3 DNA reads TGTGCCAGCAGTTCTGACTTGACGGTCAGCGGGGCGTCCCAGTACTTC.

There are many counts of this clone. The chain joins TRBV5-4 to TRBJ2-1, with 7 bases lining up with TRBD2. Germline loops: CDR1 SGHNT, CDR2 YYREEE (reference sequence). The CDR3 runs to 13 residues. V shed 4 bases and J 9 bases; nucleotides not matched to a gene: 7. CDR3 in amino acids: CASSVAGVSEQFF. CDR3 nucleotides: TGTGCCAGCAGCGTGGCGGGAGTTTCTGAGCAGTTCTTC.

The chain joins TRBV10-3 to TRBJ2-1; 7 bases map to TRBD2. The CDR3 extends over 14 amino acids. Germline CDR1 reads ENHRY; CDR2 reads SYGVKD. V was clipped by 5 bases and J by 8 bases; unmatched bases: 9. CDR3 region: CAISSSGFGDEQFF. The CDR3 DNA reads TGTGCCATCAGTTCTAGCGGCTTCGGGGATGAGCAGTTCTTC.

The chain links TRBV11-3 to TRBJ1-3; the match to TRBD1 covers 12 bases. CDR3 length: 17 amino acids. V was pared by 4 bases and J by 7 bases, with 11 bases of the junction left unmatched. Per the germline V gene, CDR1 is SGHNT and CDR2 is YENEEA. CDR3 bases: TGTGCCAGCAGCTCCGCCGGGGACAGGGGGCATAAGAACACCATATATTTT. Amino acid sequence: CASSSAGDRGHKNTIYF.

This clone came up a few times. V is TRBV27 and J is TRBJ2-7; 11 bases map to TRBD2. J lost 1 base, V lost 4 bases, and 3 bases had no gene match. CDR1 MNHEY and CDR2 SMNVEV come from the germline V gene (reference sequence). The CDR3 totals 15 residues. The CDR3 is CASSSLAGESYEQYF. The CDR3 DNA is TGTGCCAGCAGTTCACTAGCGGGAGAGTCCTACGAGCAGTACTTC.

The chain carries TRBV2 and TRBJ2-2; D might be TRBD2 (5 bases). This CDR3 region has 13 residues. V lost 5 bases to trimming and J lost 5 bases, with 9 bases between them. Germline V gene sequence: CDR1 SNHLY, CDR2 FYNNEI. CDR3 nucleotides: TGTGCCAGCAGTCCACTAGGAACCGGGGAGCTGTTTTTT. This encodes CASSPLGTGELFF.

The V and J genes are TRBV5-1 and TRBJ2-2; 15 nucleotides align to TRBD2. Losses at the gene ends were 2 bases for V and 1 base for J; bases not matched to a gene: 3. The CDR3 runs to 18 residues. From germline, CDR1 is SGHRS and CDR2 YFSETQ. The chain's CDR3 is CASSLGLAGGMNTGELFF. In DNA, the CDR3 is TGCGCCAGCAGCTTAGGACTAGCGGGAGGGATGAACACCGGGGAGCTGTTTTTT. Based on the CDR3 plus reference TRBV5-1 and TRBJ2-2, the full variable domain is KAGVTQTPRYLIKTRGQQVTLSCSPISGHRSVSWYQQTPGQGLQFLFEYFSETQRNKGNFPGRFSGRQFSNSRSEMNVSTLELGDSALYLCASSLGLAGGMNTGELFFGEGSRLTVL.

A single count supports this clone. The CDR3 region is CASSSGLAGSSTGELFF. The CDR3 region has the DNA TGTGCCAGCAGCTCGGGACTAGCGGGCTCGTCCACCGGGGAGCTGTTTTTT. V gene TRBV5-6 combines with J gene TRBJ2-2; 12 positions agree with TRBD2. There are 17 residues in the CDR3. Germline assignment: CDR1 SGHDT and CDR2 YYEEEE. The V and J ends lost 3 bases and 4 bases, in that order; junction bases with no gene match: 7.

The chain employs TRBV19 and TRBJ2-3, with TRBD2 matching over 7 bases. The V gene's germline CDR1 is LNHDA and CDR2 SQIVND (reference sequence). The CDR3 runs 16 residues. J gave up 6 bases and V 0 bases, and 9 bases lay outside the gene matches. DNA of the CDR3: TGTGCCAGTAGTATAGAAGGGGCGGGAGAGGGGGATACGCAGTATTTT. Protein: CASSIEGAGEGDTQYF.

V and J are TRBV24-1 and TRBJ1-5; D perhaps matches TRBD1 (5 bases). CDR3 length equals 15 residues. Germline lookup yields CDR1 KGHDR and CDR2 SFDVKD. V gave up 2 bases and J gave up 11 bases, with 18 bases separating them. CDR3 sequence reads: CATSDSRGTPWAQHF. The DNA of the CDR3 is TGTGCCACCAGTGATTCCCGGGGGACCCCGTGGGCCCAGCATTTT.

V usage is TRBV6-5 and J usage is TRBJ2-5; the match to TRBD2 covers 7 bases. V was pared by 6 bases and J by 2 bases, with 6 bases of the junction left unmatched. Germline V CDR1 and CDR2: MNHEY, SVGAGI. This CDR3 has 14 amino acids. The DNA for the CDR3 is TGTGCCAGCAGGGCAAGCGGGGCTCAAGAGACCCAGTACTTC. This encodes CASRASGAQETQYF.

V gene TRBV5-1 combines with J gene TRBJ2-7; a weak D match, TRBD2 (5 bases). Between the trimmed V and J ends, which lost 4 bases and 0 bases, there was a span of 14 bases. This CDR3 spans 15 amino acids. In germline, CDR1 is SGHRS, CDR2 YFSETQ. DNA for the CDR3: TGCGCCAGCAGCCCGGCCGGGGTTTACTCCTACGAGCAGTACTTC. Its translation: CASSPAGVYSYEQYF.

The chain links TRBV15 to TRBJ1-2; TRBD1 agrees at 9 bases. The CDR3 is 17 amino acids. The V gene end was trimmed by 3 bases and the J gene end by 8 bases; junction bases not matched to a gene: 16. The V gene's germline CDR1 is LNHNV and CDR2 YYDKDF (reference sequence). The DNA of the CDR3 is TGTGCCACCAGCAGTGCACCGCCGGGACAGGGTCTTCGGGGCTACACCTTC. Its translation: CATSSAPPGQGLRGYTF.

The genes are TRBV10-1 and TRBJ1-6; the D gene is possibly TRBD1 (6 bases). The germline gives CDR1 WNHNN, CDR2 SYGVQD (reference sequence). This CDR3 spans 15 amino acids. The V gene lost 4 bases and the J gene lost 7 bases, with 14 bases spanning the gap. The CDR3 DNA follows: TGCGCCAGCAGTGCTCTCAGGGGAGGGAATTCACCCCTCCACTTT. It specifies CASSALRGGNSPLHF.

The chain uses TRBV6-5 and TRBJ1-4; the D gene is possibly TRBD1 (5 bases). CDR1 and CDR2 (germline): MNHEY, SVGAGI. Trimming took off 8 bases at V and 3 bases at J, with 13 bases between the two ends. The CDR3 sequence is 14 residues long. The CDR3 reads CASGSGGANEKLFF. The CDR3 DNA follows: TGTGCCAGCGGATCGGGGGGGGCTAATGAAAAACTGTTTTTT.

The chain joins TRBV7-8 to TRBJ2-1; D unresolved. The CDR3 totals 13 residues. Per the germline V gene, CDR1 is SGHVS and CDR2 is FQNEAQ. V gave up 5 bases and J gave up 7 bases, with 12 bases separating them. The CDR3 region is CASSGSAHNEQFF. CDR3 DNA: TGTGCCAGCAGCGGCTCCGCTCATAATGAGCAGTTCTTC.

This chain uses TRBV2 with TRBJ2-2; D possibly corresponds to TRBD1 (6 bases). The CDR3 totals 17 residues. V was cut by 6 bases and J by 1 base, with 18 bases left in between. Germline V lookup: CDR1 SNHLY, CDR2 FYNNEI. Here the CDR3 reads CASRTRGHSENTGELFF. The CDR3 region has the DNA TGTGCCAGCAGGACCCGGGGACACTCGGAGAACACCGGGGAGCTGTTTTTT. Complete variable domain (other parts from reference TRBV2 and TRBJ2-2): EPEVTQTPSHQVTQMGQEVILRCVPISNHLYFYWYRQILGQKVEFLVSFYNNEISEKSEIFDDQFSVERPDGSNFTLKIRSTKLEDSAMYFCASRTRGHSENTGELFFGEGSRLTVL.

This chain joins TRBV5-1 and TRBJ1-1; 7 bases are a match to TRBD1. Germline V CDR1 and CDR2: SGHRS, YFSETQ. Trimming cost V 0 bases and J 0 bases; bases outside gene matches: 2. This CDR3 spans 15 amino acids. In DNA, the CDR3 is TGCGCCAGCAGCTTGGCTACAGGGGTGAACACTGAAGCTTTCTTT. Amino acid sequence: CASSLATGVNTEAFF.

The rearrangement links TRBV7-2 to TRBJ2-6; D gene uncertain. Germline CDR1 is SGHTA and CDR2 is FQGNSA. V was pared by 4 bases and J by 2 bases, with 6 bases between. CDR3 length equals 14 residues. The CDR3 sequence: CASSSTPGANVLTF. The CDR3 region has the DNA TGTGCCAGCAGCTCGACACCTGGGGCCAACGTCCTGACTTTC.

This chain connects TRBV7-8 to TRBJ2-5, with 11 bases aligning to TRBD2. The CDR3 spans 17 residues. The V segment lost 4 bases and the J segment 2 bases; nucleotides outside the gene matches: 9. Germline CDR1 reads SGHVS; CDR2 reads FQNEAQ. The CDR3 sequence: CASSSPGTSGKQETQYF. The CDR3, as DNA: TGTGCCAGCAGCTCCCCCGGGACTAGCGGAAAACAAGAGACCCAGTACTTC.

This chain joins TRBV28 and TRBJ2-3, with a possible D match to TRBD2 (6 bases). Germline-derived CDR1 and CDR2 are MDHEN and SYDVKM. Trimming pared 1 base from V and 3 bases from J, leaving 11 bases between. The CDR3 covers 15 residues. CDR3 protein: CASSLLSLATDTQYF. The CDR3 bases are TGTGCCAGCAGTTTATTAAGCCTAGCGACAGATACGCAGTATTTT.

The chain has TRBV27 and TRBJ2-1; 8 bases fit TRBD2. Germline V CDR1 and CDR2: MNHEY, SMNVEV (reference sequence). Losses at the gene ends were 6 bases for V and 2 bases for J; bases not matched to a gene: 6. The CDR3 is 15 residues long. CDR3 coding DNA: TGTGCCAGCAGAAGCTTGGGACTAGCCTACAATGAGCAGTTCTTC. Its translation is CASRSLGLAYNEQFF.

V gene TRBV10-3 combines with J gene TRBJ1-2, with D perhaps matching TRBD1 (5 bases). CDR1 and CDR2 from the germline V gene are ENHRY and SYGVKD. The CDR3 has 13 amino acids. The V gene lost 6 bases and the J gene lost 4 bases, with 12 bases spanning the gap. The CDR3 coding sequence is TGTGCCATCAGCGCAGACAGTACCTATGGCTACACCTTC. This gives the protein CAISADSTYGYTF.

The V gene is TRBV28, the J gene TRBJ1-1, with D hard to call. This CDR3 comprises 13 residues. Trimming cost V 7 bases and J 0 bases, with 9 bases left between them. Germline V gene data show CDR1 as MDHEN and CDR2 as SYDVKM. CDR3 nucleotides: TGTGCCAGCACCTCCGGGATGAACACTGAAGCTTTCTTT. Its translation is CASTSGMNTEAFF.

V gene TRBV10-3 combines with J gene TRBJ2-5; 14 bases are shared with TRBD2. V gave up 4 bases and J gave up 9 bases; unmatched junction bases: 7. The length of the CDR3 is 15 residues. The germline V gene encodes CDR1 ENHRY and CDR2 SYGVKD. The DNA for the CDR3 is TGTGCCATCAGTGGGACTAGCGGGAGGCCGGTCCCCCAGTACTTC. Protein product: CAISGTSGRPVPQYF.

This clone has a handful of counts. V gene TRBV7-8 combines with J gene TRBJ2-1; 9 nucleotides match TRBD1. CDR3 length: 15 amino acids. In germline, CDR1 is SGHVS, CDR2 FQNEAQ. The ends lost 5 bases at V and 2 bases at J; junction bases unmatched: 4. CDR3 amino acids: CASSQRQGAYNEQFF. The CDR3 DNA reads TGTGCCAGCAGCCAGCGACAGGGGGCCTACAATGAGCAGTTCTTC.